This T cell receptor (beta chain) came from a study of T cell responses to AZD1222 COVID-19 vaccine. V lost 3 bases and J 2 bases, leaving 16 bases between the germline ends. This CDR3 is built from 16 residues. CDR1 is ENHRY and CDR2 is SYGVKD in the germline V gene. Data came from immunoSEQ multiplex PCR; TCRdb stores just in-frame clones and leaves some out. This table holds over 130,000 clones, 80% to 95% found once. The source is an adult in good health. The V gene is TRBV10-3, the J gene TRBJ1-1; possibly TRBD1 for D (6 bases). The source was peripheral blood, collected on day 0 of AZD1222 vaccination. CDR3 region: CAISESSRGHNTEAFF. CDR3 bases: TGTGCCATCAGTGAATCTTCGCGGGGGCATAACACTGAAGCTTTCTTT.